Listed below are T cell receptor beta chains from one sample, sequenced in a study of beta chain features in type 1 diabetes. Generated by immunoSEQ multiplex PCR, the TCRdb table keeps only in-frame clones and is missing some. The data show 600,000 to 650,000 clones, with roughly a sixth seen just once and roughly 0.098% held by the top ten. The sequenced material came from naive CD4+ T cells from blood. The receptors derive from a man aged 18 to 29 in good health. Both conserved end residues are part of each CDR3. The D gene is left open where the match is weak. Expanded clones get a size class; other rows say once, few or many, or leave the size out.

size	V	J	D	DNA	CDR3
few	TRBV29-1	TRBJ1-3	.	TGCAGCGTTTCAACAGGATTCTCTGGAAACACCATATATTTT	CSVSTGFSGNTIYF
.	TRBV6-1	TRBJ2-7	.	TGTGCCAGCAGTATCCCCGCCCACGAGCAGTACTTC	CASSIPAHEQYF
.	TRBV25-1	TRBJ2-2	.	TGTGCCAGCACCCAGGGACCCGGGGAGCTGTTTTTT	CASTQGPGELFF
.	TRBV6-1	TRBJ2-5	.	TGTGCCAGCAGTCCGGACAGCTGGGAGACCCAGTACTTC	CASSPDSWETQYF
few	TRBV2	TRBJ2-7	TRBD1	TGTGCCAGCAGGGAGACAGGGGGACTCTACGAGCAGTACTTC	CASRETGGLYEQYF
.	TRBV7-2	TRBJ1-2	.	TGTGCCAGCAGCCCGCGACACGGGGGGGGTTATGGCTACACCTTC	CASSPRHGGGYGYTF
.	TRBV5-4	TRBJ2-3	.	TGTGCCAGCAGCCTTTATACCAGCACAGATACGCAGTATTTT	CASSLYTSTDTQYF
few	TRBV7-9	TRBJ1-1	.	TGTGCCAGCAGCTTATCCGGAAAGAACACTGAAGCTTTCTTT	CASSLSGKNTEAFF
.	TRBV7-3	TRBJ1-1	.	TGTGCCAGCAGCTTAAGGGGGGCGAACACTGAAGCTTTCTTT	CASSLRGANTEAFF
few	TRBV10-3	TRBJ1-1	.	TGTGCCATCAGAGGACAGTATAACACTGAAGCTTTCTTT	CAIRGQYNTEAFF
.	TRBV6-5	TRBJ2-7	.	TGTGCCAGCAGTTACGGGGCAGTCACAAGCTCCTACGAGCAGTACTTC	CASSYGAVTSSYEQYF
.	TRBV7-3	TRBJ1-2	TRBD1	TGTGCCAGCAGCTTAGTACAGGGGATAGCTGGCTACACCTTC	CASSLVQGIAGYTF
.	TRBV5-5	TRBJ2-2	TRBD1	TGTGCCAGCAGCATGGTCGGGACAGGGAACACCGGGGAGCTGTTTTTT	CASSMVGTGNTGELFF
.	TRBV9	TRBJ2-5	.	TGTGCCAGCAGCGAAGGGACTCAAGAGACCCAGTACTTC	CASSEGTQETQYF
few	TRBV19	TRBJ2-1	TRBD2	TGTGCCAGCTCTCTAGCGGGAGGGCACGATGAGCAGTTCTTC	CASSLAGGHDEQFF
few	TRBV28	TRBJ2-7	TRBD1	TGTGCCAGCTCCGCCCCCGGGACAGGGGCCTCACAGTACTTC	CASSAPGTGASQYF
few	TRBV9	TRBJ2-5	.	TGTGCCAGCAGCGTGGGAAACCAAGAGACCCAGTACTTC	CASSVGNQETQYF
.	TRBV4-2	TRBJ1-2	.	TGTGCCAGCAGCCAAGTGGGATTAAACTATGGCTACACCTTC	CASSQVGLNYGYTF
.	TRBV4-3	TRBJ2-7	.	TGCGCCAGCAGCTGCGAGCCCCCCCTACGAGCAGTCTTC	CASSCEPPLRAVF
few	TRBV4-3	TRBJ2-3	.	TGCGCCAGCAGTCATCAAACAGGGAGCACAGATACGCAGTATTTT	CASSHQTGSTDTQYF
few	TRBV29-1	TRBJ2-1	TRBD1	TGCAGCGTTGTACGCAGGGGGCGGGGTGAGCAGTTCTTC	CSVVRRGRGEQFF
few	TRBV6-5	TRBJ1-5	.	TGTGCCAGCAGTTACGGCAGGGGAGGAGGCAATCAGCCCCAGCATTTT	CASSYGRGGGNQPQHF
.	TRBV10-3	TRBJ2-2	TRBD2	TGTGCCATCAGTAGCCTGATGGCGGGAGGAAACACCGGGGAGCTGTTTTTT	CAISSLMAGGNTGELFF
few	TRBV30	TRBJ1-4	.	TGTGCCTGGAGTGTACTGGCAGTGGAAAAACTGTTTTTT	CAWSVLAVEKLFF
few	TRBV18	TRBJ1-1	.	TGTGCCAGCTCCCCTCCGACCTCTAACACTGAAGCTTTCTTT	CASSPPTSNTEAFF
.	TRBV9	TRBJ2-7	.	TGTGCCAGCAGTCCCCTCGGGAGCTCCTACGAGCAGTACTTC	CASSPLGSSYEQYF
few	TRBV4-3	TRBJ2-3	TRBD2	TGCGCCAGCAGCCAAGATACGGGGCTAGCGGGGGGGAATACGCAGTATTTT	CASSQDTGLAGGNTQYF
.	TRBV28	TRBJ2-7	.	TGTGCCAGCACCCCAGGGAGTTTAGCCTACGAGCAGTACTTC	CASTPGSLAYEQYF
.	TRBV10-3	TRBJ2-7	TRBD1	TGTGCCATCCACCCGACCCTGGGACAGGGTCGGTACGAGCAGTACTTC	CAIHPTLGQGRYEQYF
.	TRBV19	TRBJ2-1	.	TGTGCCAGTATCTACCCCGCAGGGTCGGATGAGCAGTTCTTC	CASIYPAGSDEQFF
.	TRBV9	TRBJ2-2	.	TGTGCCAGCAGCGTAGATCGGCAGCGGAACACCGGGGAGCTGTTTTTT	CASSVDRQRNTGELFF
.	TRBV29-1	TRBJ2-1	.	TGCAGCGTTGCCGTTATTGGGCAGTTCTTC	CSVAVIGQFF
.	TRBV7-2	TRBJ2-7	TRBD2	TGTGCCAGCAGCCCCCAGGTGGCTAGCGGGACCTACGAGCAGTACTTC	CASSPQVASGTYEQYF
.	TRBV10-3	TRBJ1-1	TRBD1	TGTGCCATCACCCAGACAGGGGGCGCGGGAGCTTTCTTT	CAITQTGGAGAFF
few	TRBV6-5	TRBJ1-5	.	TGTGCCAGCAGCCGACAGGCTCATAGCAATCAGCCCCAGCATTTT	CASSRQAHSNQPQHF
.	TRBV29-1	TRBJ1-1	.	TGCAGCGTTGCCGGTACCTTTAGGAACACTGAAGCTTTCTTT	CSVAGTFRNTEAFF
.	TRBV10-3	TRBJ2-7	.	TGTGCCATCAGTGAGTCTGCCTCCTACGAGCAGTACTTC	CAISESASYEQYF
few	TRBV15	TRBJ1-2	.	TGTGCCACCAGCAGGAACTATGGCTACACCTTC	CATSRNYGYTF
few	TRBV11-2	TRBJ2-7	.	TGTGCCAGCAGTCCCCCAGGGTACGGGATTTTGAACGAGCAGTACTTC	CASSPPGYGILNEQYF
once	TRBV7-2	TRBJ1-1	.	TGTGCCAGCAGCTTAGCCGGTTACTTAGGCACTGAAGCTTTCTTT	CASSLAGYLGTEAFF
few	TRBV6-5	TRBJ2-1	.	TGTGCCAGCAGACCTCGGGAGAAGGAGCAGTTCTTC	CASRPREKEQFF
few	TRBV2	TRBJ1-1	TRBD1	TGTGCCAGCAGGGGGACAGGCGGGATGAACACTGAAGCTTTCTTT	CASRGTGGMNTEAFF
few	TRBV30	TRBJ1-4	.	TGTGCCTGGAGTCTCGAGTCAGGGGTGGGGAAACTGTTTTTT	CAWSLESGVGKLFF
.	TRBV7-2	TRBJ2-7	.	TGTGCCAGCAGCCCCACTGCGTACGAGCAGTACTTC	CASSPTAYEQYF
.	TRBV5-1	TRBJ1-1	.	TGCGCCAGCAGCACACAGGGTACGAACACTGAAGCTTTCTTT	CASSTQGTNTEAFF
few	TRBV7-2	TRBJ1-4	TRBD1	TGTGCCAGCAGCGTCGGGACAGGAGCAACTAATGAAAAACTGTTTTTT	CASSVGTGATNEKLFF